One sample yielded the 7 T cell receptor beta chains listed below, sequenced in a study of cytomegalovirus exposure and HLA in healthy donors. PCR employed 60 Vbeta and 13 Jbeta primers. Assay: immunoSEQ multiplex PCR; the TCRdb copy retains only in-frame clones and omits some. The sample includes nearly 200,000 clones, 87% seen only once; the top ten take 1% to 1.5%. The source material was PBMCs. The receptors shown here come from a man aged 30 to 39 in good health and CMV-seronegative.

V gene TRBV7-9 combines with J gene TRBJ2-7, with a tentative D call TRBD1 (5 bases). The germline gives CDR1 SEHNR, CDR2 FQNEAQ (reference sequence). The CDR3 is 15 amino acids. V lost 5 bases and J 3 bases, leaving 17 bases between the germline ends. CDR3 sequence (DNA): TGTGCCAGCAGCCGGACAAATGATGGTTTCTACGAGCAGTACTTC. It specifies CASSRTNDGFYEQYF. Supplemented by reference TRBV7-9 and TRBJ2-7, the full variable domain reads DTGVSQNPRHKITKRGQNVTFRCDPISEHNRLYWYRQTLGQGPEFLTYFQNEAQLEKSRLLSDRFSAERPKGSFSTLEIQRTEQGDSAMYLCASSRTNDGFYEQYFGPGTRLTVT.

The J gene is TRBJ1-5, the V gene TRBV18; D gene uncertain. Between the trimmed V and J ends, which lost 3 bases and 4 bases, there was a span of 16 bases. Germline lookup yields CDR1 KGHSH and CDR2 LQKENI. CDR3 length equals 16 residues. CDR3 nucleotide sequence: TGTGCCAGCTCACCTGAGCAGGCAACTCTTAATCAGCCCCAGCATTTT. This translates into CASSPEQATLNQPQHF. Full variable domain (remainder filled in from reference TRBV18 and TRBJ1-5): NAGVMQNPRHLVRRRGQEARLRCSPMKGHSHVYWYRQLPEEGLKFMVYLQKENIIDESGMPKERFSAEFPKEGPSILRIQQVVRGDSAAYFCASSPEQATLNQPQHFGDGTRLSIL.

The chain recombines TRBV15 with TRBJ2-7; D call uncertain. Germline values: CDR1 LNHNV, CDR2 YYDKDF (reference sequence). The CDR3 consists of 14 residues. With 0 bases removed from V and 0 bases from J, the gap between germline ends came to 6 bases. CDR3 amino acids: CATSREASSYEQYF. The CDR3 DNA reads TGTGCCACCAGCAGAGAGGCCAGCTCCTACGAGCAGTACTTC.

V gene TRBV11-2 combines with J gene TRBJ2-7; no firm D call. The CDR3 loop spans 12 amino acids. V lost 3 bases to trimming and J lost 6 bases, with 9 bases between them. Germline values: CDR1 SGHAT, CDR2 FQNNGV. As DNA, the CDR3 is TGTGCCAGCAGCTTCGACATGGGCGAGCAGTACTTC. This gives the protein CASSFDMGEQYF.

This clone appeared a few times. Here the CDR3 reads CASSEVAGSNQPQHF. The CDR3 region has the DNA TGTGCCAGCAGTGAAGTTGCCGGTAGCAATCAGCCCCAGCATTTT. J is TRBJ1-5 and V is TRBV6-1; D is ambiguous. CDR3 length equals 15 residues. Germline V gives CDR1 MNHNS, CDR2 SASEGT. Trimming cost V 1 base and J 0 bases, with 7 bases left between them.

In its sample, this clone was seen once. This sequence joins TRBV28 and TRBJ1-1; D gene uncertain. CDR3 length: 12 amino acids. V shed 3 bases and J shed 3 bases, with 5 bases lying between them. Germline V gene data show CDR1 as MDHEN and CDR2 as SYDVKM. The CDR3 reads CASSFVYTEAFF. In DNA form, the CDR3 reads TGTGCCAGCAGTTTCGTGTACACTGAAGCTTTCTTT.

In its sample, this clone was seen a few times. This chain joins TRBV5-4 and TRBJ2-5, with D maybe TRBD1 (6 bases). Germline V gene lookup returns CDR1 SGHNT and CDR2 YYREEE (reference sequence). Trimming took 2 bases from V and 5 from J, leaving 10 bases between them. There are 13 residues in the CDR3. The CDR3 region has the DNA TGTGCCAGCAGCTTCCGGCAGGGGGAGACCCAGTACTTC. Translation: CASSFRQGETQYF.